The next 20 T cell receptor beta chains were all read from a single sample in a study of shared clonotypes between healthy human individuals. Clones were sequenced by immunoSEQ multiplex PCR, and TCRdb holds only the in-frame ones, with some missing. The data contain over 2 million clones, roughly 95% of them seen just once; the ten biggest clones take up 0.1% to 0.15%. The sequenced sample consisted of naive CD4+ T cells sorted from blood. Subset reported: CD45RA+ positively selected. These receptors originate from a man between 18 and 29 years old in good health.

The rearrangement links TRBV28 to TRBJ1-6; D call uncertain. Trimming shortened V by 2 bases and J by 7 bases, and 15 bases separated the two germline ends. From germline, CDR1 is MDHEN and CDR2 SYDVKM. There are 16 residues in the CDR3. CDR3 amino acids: CASSLKGFLQNSPLHF. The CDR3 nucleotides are TGTGCCAGCAGTTTAAAAGGTTTCCTCCAAAATTCACCCCTCCACTTT.

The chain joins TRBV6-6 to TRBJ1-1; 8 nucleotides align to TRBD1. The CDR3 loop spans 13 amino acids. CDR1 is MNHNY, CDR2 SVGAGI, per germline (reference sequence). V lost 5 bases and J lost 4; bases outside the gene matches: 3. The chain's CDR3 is CASSNDRGTEAFF. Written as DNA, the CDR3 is TGTGCCAGCAGTAATGACAGGGGCACTGAAGCTTTCTTT.

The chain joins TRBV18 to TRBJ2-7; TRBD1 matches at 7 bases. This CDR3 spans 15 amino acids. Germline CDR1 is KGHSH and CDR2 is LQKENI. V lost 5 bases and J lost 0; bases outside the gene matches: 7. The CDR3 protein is CASSTGERRSYEQYF. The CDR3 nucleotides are TGTGCCAGCTCAACAGGGGAGCGCCGCTCCTACGAGCAGTACTTC.

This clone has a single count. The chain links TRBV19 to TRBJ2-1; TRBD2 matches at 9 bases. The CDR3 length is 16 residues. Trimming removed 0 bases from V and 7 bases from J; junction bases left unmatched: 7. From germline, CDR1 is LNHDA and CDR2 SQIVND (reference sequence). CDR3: CASSIDAGGPWNEQFF. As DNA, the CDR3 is TGTGCCAGTAGTATAGATGCGGGAGGGCCGTGGAATGAGCAGTTCTTC.

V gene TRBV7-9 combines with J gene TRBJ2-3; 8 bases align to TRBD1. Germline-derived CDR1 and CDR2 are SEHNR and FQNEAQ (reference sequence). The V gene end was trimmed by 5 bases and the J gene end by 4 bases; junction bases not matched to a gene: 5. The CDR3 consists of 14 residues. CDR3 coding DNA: TGTGCCAGCAGCCCAGGACAGGGCCCAGATACGCAGTATTTT. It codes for CASSPGQGPDTQYF.

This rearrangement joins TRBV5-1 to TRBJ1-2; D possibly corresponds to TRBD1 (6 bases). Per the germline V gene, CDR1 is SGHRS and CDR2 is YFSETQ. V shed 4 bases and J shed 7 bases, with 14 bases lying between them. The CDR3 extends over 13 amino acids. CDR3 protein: CASSADRIFGYTF. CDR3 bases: TGCGCCAGCAGCGCCGACAGGATCTTTGGCTACACCTTC.

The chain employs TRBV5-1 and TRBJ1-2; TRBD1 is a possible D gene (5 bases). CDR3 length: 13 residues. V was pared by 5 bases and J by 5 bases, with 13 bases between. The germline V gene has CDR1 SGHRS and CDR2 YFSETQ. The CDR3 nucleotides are TGCGCCAGCAGGACAGAGTCGGGATATGGCTACACCTTC. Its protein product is CASRTESGYGYTF.

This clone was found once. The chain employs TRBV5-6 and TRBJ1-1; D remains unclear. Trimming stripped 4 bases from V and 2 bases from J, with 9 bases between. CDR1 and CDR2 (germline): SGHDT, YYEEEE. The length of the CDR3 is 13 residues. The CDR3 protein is CASSVDQNTEAFF. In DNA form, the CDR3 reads TGTGCCAGCAGCGTGGATCAAAACACTGAAGCTTTCTTT.

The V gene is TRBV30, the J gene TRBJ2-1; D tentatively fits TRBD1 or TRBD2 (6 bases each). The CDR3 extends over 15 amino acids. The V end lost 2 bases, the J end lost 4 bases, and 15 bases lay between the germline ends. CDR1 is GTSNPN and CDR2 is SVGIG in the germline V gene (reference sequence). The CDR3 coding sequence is TGTGCCTGGAGTCGGAGGAGGGACATATACAATGAGCAGTTCTTC. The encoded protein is CAWSRRRDIYNEQFF.

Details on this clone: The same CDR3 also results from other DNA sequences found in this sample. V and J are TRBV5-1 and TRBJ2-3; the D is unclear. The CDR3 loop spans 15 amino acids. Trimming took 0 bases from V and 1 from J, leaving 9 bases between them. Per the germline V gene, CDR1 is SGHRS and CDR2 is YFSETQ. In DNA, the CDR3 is TGCGCCAGCAGCTTGGGTTCTCTAGGCACAGATACGCAGTATTTT. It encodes CASSLGSLGTDTQYF.

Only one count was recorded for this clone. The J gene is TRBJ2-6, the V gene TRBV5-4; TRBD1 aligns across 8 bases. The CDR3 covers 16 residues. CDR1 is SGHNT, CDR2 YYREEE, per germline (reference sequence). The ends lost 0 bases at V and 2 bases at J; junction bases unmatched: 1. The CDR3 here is CASSLETGAGANVLTF. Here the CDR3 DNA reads TGTGCCAGCAGCTTGGAGACAGGGGCTGGGGCCAACGTCCTGACTTTC.

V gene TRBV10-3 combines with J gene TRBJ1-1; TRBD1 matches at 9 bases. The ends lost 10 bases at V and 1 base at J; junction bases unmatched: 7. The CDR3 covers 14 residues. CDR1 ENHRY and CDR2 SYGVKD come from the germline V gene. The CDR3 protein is CASGQGLTNTEAFF. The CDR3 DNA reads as TGTGCCAGCGGACAGGGGCTGACGAACACTGAAGCTTTCTTT.

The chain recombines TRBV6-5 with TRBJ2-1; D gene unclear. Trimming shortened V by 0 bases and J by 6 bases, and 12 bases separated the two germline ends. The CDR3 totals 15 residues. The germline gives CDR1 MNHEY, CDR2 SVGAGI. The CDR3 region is CASSYSRSLINEQFF. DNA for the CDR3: TGTGCCAGCAGTTACTCTCGATCACTCATCAATGAGCAGTTCTTC.

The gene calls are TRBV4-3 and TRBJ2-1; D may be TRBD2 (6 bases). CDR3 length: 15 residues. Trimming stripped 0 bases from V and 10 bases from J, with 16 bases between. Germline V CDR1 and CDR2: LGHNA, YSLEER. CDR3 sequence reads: CASSQDFKTGDEQFF. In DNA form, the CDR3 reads TGCGCCAGCAGCCAAGATTTTAAAACGGGAGACGAGCAGTTCTTC.

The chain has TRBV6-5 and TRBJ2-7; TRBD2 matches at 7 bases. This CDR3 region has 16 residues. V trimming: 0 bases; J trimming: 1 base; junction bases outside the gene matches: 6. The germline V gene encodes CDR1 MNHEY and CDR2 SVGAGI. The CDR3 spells CASSYSWRGRSYEQYF. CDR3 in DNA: TGTGCCAGCAGTTACTCGTGGCGGGGGAGATCCTACGAGCAGTACTTC.

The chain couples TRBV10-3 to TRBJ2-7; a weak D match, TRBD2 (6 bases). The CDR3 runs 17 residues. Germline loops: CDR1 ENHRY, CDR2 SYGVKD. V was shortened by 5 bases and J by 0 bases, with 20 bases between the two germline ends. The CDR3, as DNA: TGTGCCATCAGTCAGGGTGGATACGGCGGGGCCTCCTACGAGCAGTACTTC. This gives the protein CAISQGGYGGASYEQYF.

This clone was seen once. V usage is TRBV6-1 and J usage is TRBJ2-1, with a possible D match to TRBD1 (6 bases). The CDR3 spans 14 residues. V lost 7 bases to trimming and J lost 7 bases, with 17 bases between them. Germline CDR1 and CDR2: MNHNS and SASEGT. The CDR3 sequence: CASIQKARGNEQFF. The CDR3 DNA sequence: TGTGCCAGCATTCAAAAGGCCAGGGGTAATGAGCAGTTCTTC.

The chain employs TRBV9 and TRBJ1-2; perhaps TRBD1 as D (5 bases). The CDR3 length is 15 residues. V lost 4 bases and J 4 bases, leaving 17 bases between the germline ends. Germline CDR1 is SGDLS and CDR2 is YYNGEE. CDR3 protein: CASSPVVQGPYGYTF. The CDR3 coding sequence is TGTGCCAGCAGCCCCGTTGTCCAGGGTCCCTATGGCTACACCTTC.

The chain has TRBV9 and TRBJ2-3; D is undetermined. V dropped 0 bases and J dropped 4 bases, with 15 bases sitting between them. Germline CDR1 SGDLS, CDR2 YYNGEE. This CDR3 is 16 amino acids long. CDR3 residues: CASSVGPSTAADTQYF. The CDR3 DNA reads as TGTGCCAGCAGCGTAGGCCCGTCCACGGCGGCAGATACGCAGTATTTT.

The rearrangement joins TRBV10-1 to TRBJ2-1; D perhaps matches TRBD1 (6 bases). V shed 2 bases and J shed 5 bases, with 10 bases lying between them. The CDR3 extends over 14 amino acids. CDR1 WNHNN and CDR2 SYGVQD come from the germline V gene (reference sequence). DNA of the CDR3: TGCGCCAGCAGTGAGAGCTCAGGGGACAATGAGCAGTTCTTC. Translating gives CASSESSGDNEQFF.